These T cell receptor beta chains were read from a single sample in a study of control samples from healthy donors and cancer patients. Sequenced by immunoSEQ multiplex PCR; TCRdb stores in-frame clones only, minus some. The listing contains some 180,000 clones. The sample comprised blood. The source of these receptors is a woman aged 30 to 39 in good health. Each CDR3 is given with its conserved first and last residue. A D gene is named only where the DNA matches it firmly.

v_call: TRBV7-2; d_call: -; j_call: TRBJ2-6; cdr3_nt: TGTGCCAGCAGCTTGGGACCTACCCCCTCTGGGGCCAACGTCCTGACTTTC; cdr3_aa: CASSLGPTPSGANVLTF
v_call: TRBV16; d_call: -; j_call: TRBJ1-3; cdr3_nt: TGTGCCAGCAGCCCCAGGGATAGAGAAAACACCATATATTTT; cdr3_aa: CASSPRDRENTIYF
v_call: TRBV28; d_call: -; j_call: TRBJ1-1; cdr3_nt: TGTGCCAGCAGTTTAATCCGGAACACTGAAGCTTTCTTT; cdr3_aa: CASSLIRNTEAFF
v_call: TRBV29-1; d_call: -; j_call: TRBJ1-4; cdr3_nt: TGCAGCGTTGAAGATGGCCCGGCTATACTGTTTTTT; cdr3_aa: CSVEDGPAILFF
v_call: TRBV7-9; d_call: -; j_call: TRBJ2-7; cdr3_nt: TGTGCCAGCAGCTTAGTGTACAGTACCTACGAGCAGTACTTC; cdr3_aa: CASSLVYSTYEQYF
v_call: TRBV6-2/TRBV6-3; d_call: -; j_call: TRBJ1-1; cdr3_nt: TGTGCCAGCAGTTTGCATTGGACACTGAACACTGAAGCTTTCTTT; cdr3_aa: CASSLHWTLNTEAFF
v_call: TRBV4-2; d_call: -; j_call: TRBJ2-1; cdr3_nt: TGTGCCAGCAGCCAAGTGGTGGCCGAGCAGTTCTTC; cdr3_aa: CASSQVVAEQFF
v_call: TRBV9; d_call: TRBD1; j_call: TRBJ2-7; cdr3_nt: TGTGCCAGCAGCGCATCACAGGGGGCGTTGGAGCAGTACTTC; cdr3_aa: CASSASQGALEQYF
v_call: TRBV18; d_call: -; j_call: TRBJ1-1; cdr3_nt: TGTGCCAGCTCACCAGGTCACCTGAACACTGAAGCTTTCTTT; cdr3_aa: CASSPGHLNTEAFF
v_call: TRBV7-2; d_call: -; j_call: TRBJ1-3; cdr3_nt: TGTGCCAGCGCCCCTATTTCTGGAAACACCATATATTTT; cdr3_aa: CASAPISGNTIYF
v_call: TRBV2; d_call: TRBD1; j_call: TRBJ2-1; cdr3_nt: TGTGCCAGCACAGGGACAGGCGGGGATGAGCAGTTCTTC; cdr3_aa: CASTGTGGDEQFF
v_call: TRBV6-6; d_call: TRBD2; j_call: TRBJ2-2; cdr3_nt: TGTGCCAGCAGTCCTCTGTCGGGACTAGCGGGGGTGAACACCGGGGAGCTGTTTTTT; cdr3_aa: CASSPLSGLAGVNTGELFF
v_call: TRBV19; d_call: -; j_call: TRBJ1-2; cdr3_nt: TGTGCCAGTAGTCTCCAGGTGACTCGGGGTGCTGGCTACACCTTC; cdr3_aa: CASSLQVTRGAGYTF
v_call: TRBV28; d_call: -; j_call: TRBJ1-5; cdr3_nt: TGTGCCAGCAGTTCCGCCTGGGGGCGGCCCCAGCATTTT; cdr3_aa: CASSSAWGRPQHF
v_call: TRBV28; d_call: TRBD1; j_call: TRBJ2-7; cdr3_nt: TGTGCCAGCAGTCCCACGTTAGGGGACAGGGGGCTCGAGCAGTACTTC; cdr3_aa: CASSPTLGDRGLEQYF
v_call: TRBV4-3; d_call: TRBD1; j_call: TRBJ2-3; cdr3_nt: TGCGCCAGCAGCCAAGAGCCCCCGGGACAGGGTAGATATACGCAGTATTTT; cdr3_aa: CASSQEPPGQGRYTQYF
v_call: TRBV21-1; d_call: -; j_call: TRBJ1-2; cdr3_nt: TGTGCCAGCAGCAAATCGCGGGGACGTCCCTATGGCTACACCTTC; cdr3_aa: CASSKSRGRPYGYTF